These T cell receptor beta chains were read from a single sample in a study of T cells in Graves' hyperthyroidism and ophthalmopathy. TCRdb passed the multiplex PCR reads through MiXCR, listing each CDR3 protein once. This table holds over 500,000 distinct CDR3 sequences, roughly 15% found once. The source material was blood. The receptors derive from a woman aged 25 to 39 with Graves' ophthalmopathy. CDR3s include the opening cysteine and the closing phenylalanine or tryptophan. Fields, in order: J gene, clone size, V gene, D gene, CDR3 DNA, CDR3 protein. The D gene is left open where the match is weak. Clone sizes are given selectively: once, few, many, or a class where the clone is expanded.

TRBJ1-1,many,TRBV2,.,TGTGCCAGCAGCCTAACAGGAATTAACACTGAAGCTTTCTTT,CASSLTGINTEAFF
TRBJ1-1,many,TRBV2,.,TGTGCCAGCAGTTACAGGGCCAGGGCTGAAGCTTTCTTT,CASSYRARAEAFF
TRBJ1-2,many,TRBV20-1,.,TGCAGTGCTAGAGGGGACTCCACTAACTATGGCTACACCTTC,CSARGDSTNYGYTF
TRBJ2-7,.,TRBV6-2/TRBV6-3,TRBD1,TGTGCCAGCAGCCCCCACGACAGGGCACCCTACGAGCAGTACTTC,CASSPHDRAPYEQYF
TRBJ1-6,.,TRBV6-1,.,TGTGCCAGCAGAACAAGGGTCCCGTCCCGTGGGAATTCACCCCTCCACTTT,CASRTRVPSRGNSPLHF
TRBJ2-3,many,TRBV6-1,TRBD1,TGTGCCAGCACTCCGACAGGGTGGAGTACGCAGTATTTT,CASTPTGWSTQYF
TRBJ2-7,.,TRBV3-1,.,TGTGCCAGCAGCCAACGGACAGTGGACTACGAGCAGTACTTC,CASSQRTVDYEQYF
TRBJ2-3,few,TRBV5-1,TRBD2,TGCGCCAGCACCAGACTAGCGGGAGTTGAAGATACGCAGTATTTT,CASTRLAGVEDTQYF
TRBJ2-5,few,TRBV6-1,.,TGTGCCAGCACCCCCATTGGGAGAAACCAAGAGACCCAGTACTTC,CASTPIGRNQETQYF
TRBJ1-3,.,TRBV7-9,.,TGTGCCAGCAGCTCCTTTCCCGCCTCTGGAAACACCATATATTTT,CASSSFPASGNTIYF
TRBJ2-7,.,TRBV20-1,TRBD2,TGCAGTGCTCCCCATTTGCGGGAGGGCCCTCTGGGGCTACGGGAGCAGTACTTC,CSAPHLREGPLGLREQYF
TRBJ2-5,many,TRBV6-2/TRBV6-3,.,TGTGCCAGCCGGGACTTGTCGGAGACCCAGTACTTC,CASRDLSETQYF
TRBJ2-5,few,TRBV11-2,.,TGTGCCAGTAGTAACAGGGAGGGTGGGGTGGAGACCCAGTACTTC,CASSNREGGVETQYF
TRBJ2-5,.,TRBV20-1,TRBD2,TGCAGTCCTGCGGGAGGACTAGGGGAGACCCAGTACTTC,CSPAGGLGETQYF
TRBJ2-5,many,TRBV7-8,TRBD1,TGTGCCAGCACCTTACCCGGGACAGAATATCAAGAGACCCAGTACTTC,CASTLPGTEYQETQYF
TRBJ2-1,many,TRBV12-3/TRBV12-4,.,TGTGCCAGCAGTTTGCGGATGACCAATGAGCAGTTCTTC,CASSLRMTNEQFF
TRBJ2-7,many,TRBV13,.,TGTGCCAGCAGGCGGACCGCGACTCACGAGCAGTACTTC,CASRRTATHEQYF
TRBJ2-7,many,TRBV7-9,.,TGTGCCAGCAGCTTGGGGCTCGCGGGATTCGCCCCCTCCTACGAGCAGTACTTC,CASSLGLAGFAPSYEQYF
TRBJ2-3,few,TRBV6-1,TRBD1,TGTGCCAGCAGTTTTCCGGTTGGGGACAGGGTGACAGATACGCAGTATTTT,CASSFPVGDRVTDTQYF
TRBJ2-7,.,TRBV5-4,.,TGTGCCAGCAGCTCTGGAAGCTATTCCTACGAGCAGTACTTC,CASSSGSYSYEQYF
TRBJ2-3,.,TRBV25-1,TRBD2,TGTGCCAGCAGTGAATGGAGAGGAGGAGCGGGAGAAGATACGCAGTATTTT,CASSEWRGGAGEDTQYF
TRBJ2-3,few,TRBV20-1,.,TGCAGTGCTGGATACAGGGGAGGGAGCACAGATACGCAGTATTTT,CSAGYRGGSTDTQYF
TRBJ2-7,.,TRBV27,TRBD2,TGTGCCAGCAGTAGCCGGACTAGCGGGATCTCCTACGAGCAGTACTTC,CASSSRTSGISYEQYF
TRBJ2-1,many,TRBV11-3,TRBD2,TGTGCCAGCAGCCCTGGACTAGCGGGAGCATCTGGCGAGCAGTTCTTC,CASSPGLAGASGEQFF
TRBJ2-5,many,TRBV7-7,.,TGTGCTAGCAGCTTAGGGACGACGAAGCAAGAGACCCAGTACTTC,CASSLGTTKQETQYF
TRBJ2-3,many,TRBV7-2,.,TGTGCCAGCAGCCATTATACGCAGTATTTT,CASSHYTQYF
TRBJ1-1,many,TRBV7-9,.,TGTGCCAGCAGCTCACCACCGAACACTGAAGCTTTCTTT,CASSSPPNTEAFF
TRBJ2-2,many,TRBV11-2,.,TGTGCCAGCAGCTTAGGGATCGGGGAGCTGTTTTTT,CASSLGIGELFF
TRBJ2-1,.,TRBV6-1,TRBD2,TGTGCCAGCAGTGAGAGGTGGGACTACGTCAATGAGCAGTTCTTC,CASSERWDYVNEQFF
TRBJ2-5,few,TRBV6-1,.,TGTGCCAGCAGTGCCTCAGGGGCCCGGGAGACCCAGTACTTC,CASSASGARETQYF
TRBJ2-1,.,TRBV6-2/TRBV6-3,.,TGTGCCACCCAAGAGGAATCTCGACTAGGAGGGGACAATGAGCAGTTCTTC,CATQEESRLGGDNEQFF
TRBJ1-1,.,TRBV5-4,.,TGTGCCAGCAGCTTGGGGGGGGGAGCTTTCTTT,CASSLGGGAFF
TRBJ1-5,few,TRBV6-6,TRBD1,TGTGCCAGCAGTTACGGACAGGGGAGCAATCAGCCCCAGCATTTT,CASSYGQGSNQPQHF
TRBJ2-4,.,TRBV5-6,.,TGTGCCAGCAGCTGGATGGGGGTGGTGGGCAAAAACATTCAGTACTTC,CASSWMGVVGKNIQYF
TRBJ2-3,many,TRBV20-1,.,TGCAGTGCTAGAGAAATATCCGGTCTGGCGGGCACAGATACGCAGTATTTT,CSAREISGLAGTDTQYF
TRBJ2-1,many,TRBV30,.,TGTGCCTGGACCGTCCTTAAAGAGCAGTTCTTC,CAWTVLKEQFF
TRBJ1-1,few,TRBV20-1,TRBD1,TGCAGTGCTAGCCCGATGACAGGGGGAGATGAAGCTTTCTTT,CSASPMTGGDEAFF
TRBJ2-5,.,TRBV20-1,TRBD2,TGCAGTGCTAGTGTCCGGGGGGAGCAGACCCAGTACTTC,CSASVRGEQTQYF
TRBJ2-1,many,TRBV7-9,.,TGTGCCAGCAGCTTAAGCGGTGCCTACAATGAGCAGTTCTTC,CASSLSGAYNEQFF
TRBJ2-2,many,TRBV11-1,.,TGTGCCAGCAGCTTGTCTGGGGATAACACCGGGGAGCTGTTTTTT,CASSLSGDNTGELFF
TRBJ2-2,many,TRBV11-2,TRBD2,TGTGCCAGCAGCTTAGTCCTAGCGGCAAACACCGGGGAGCTGTTTTTT,CASSLVLAANTGELFF
TRBJ1-2,.,TRBV28,TRBD1,TGTGCCAGCAGTATGGGACACAGGGGTCGGATTTTTTTTGGCTACACCTTC,CASSMGHRGRIFFGYTF
TRBJ2-7,.,TRBV27,.,TGTGCCAGCAGTTTATCCCCGGCGCAGGGTCTCCTATCCTACGAGCAGTACTTC,CASSLSPAQGLLSYEQYF
TRBJ2-2,few,TRBV7-8,TRBD1,TGTGCCAGCTCCCCCTCAGGGGGCGCTGTATCCGGGGAGCTGTTTTTT,CASSPSGGAVSGELFF
TRBJ2-1,few,TRBV9,TRBD2,TGTGCCAGCAGCGTAGGGGGGGGAGTAGCCCCCTACAATGAGCAGTTCTTC,CASSVGGGVAPYNEQFF
TRBJ2-2,few,TRBV5-1,.,TGCGCCAGCAGCTTGGGCAACGCGAACACCGGGGAGCTGTTTTTT,CASSLGNANTGELFF
TRBJ1-2,.,TRBV20-1,.,TGCAGTGCTTGCCCGGGCTATGGCTACACCTTC,CSACPGYGYTF
TRBJ2-1,.,TRBV9,TRBD2,TGTGCCAGCAGCGTCAATCCGGGACTAGCCGCCAATGAGCAGTTCTTC,CASSVNPGLAANEQFF
TRBJ1-1,.,TRBV14,.,TGTGCCAGCAGCCAAGATCCGGCAAGCACTGAAGCTTTCTTT,CASSQDPASTEAFF
TRBJ1-3,.,TRBV30,TRBD1,TGTGCCTGGAGTGGACAGGGTCTCGGAAACACCATATATTTT,CAWSGQGLGNTIYF
TRBJ2-7,.,TRBV3-1,TRBD2,TGTGCCAGCAGCCGACGATCTTACACTAGCGCCGCCTACGAGCAGTACTTC,CASSRRSYTSAAYEQYF
TRBJ2-3,few,TRBV9,.,TGTGCCAGCAGCGTAGGACCGTTAGTCACAGATACGCAGTATTTT,CASSVGPLVTDTQYF
TRBJ1-5,.,TRBV25-1,.,TGTGCCAGCAACTCAGGGGCCAATCAGCCCCAGCATTTT,CASNSGANQPQHF
TRBJ2-7,.,TRBV27,.,TGTGCCAGCAGTTTATCCGAACCAATATGGCCCTACGAGCAGTACTTC,CASSLSEPIWPYEQYF
TRBJ2-3,.,TRBV24-1,.,TGTGCCACCGGCATGGGGAGGACAGATACGCAGTATTTT,CATGMGRTDTQYF